The next 27 T cell receptor beta chains were all read from a single sample in a study of blood T cell repertoires in COVID-19. Sequencing used immunoSEQ multiplex PCR; TCRdb keeps in-frame clones, though not all of them. Of about 190,000 clones detected, roughly 84% appear once; the ten largest clones hold 10%. What was sequenced was peripheral blood. The receptor set was obtained from a woman older than 75 with active or convalescent COVID-19.

This clone was recorded a few times. The CDR3 nucleotides are TGCGCCAGCAGCCAAACTCAAAATCAGCCCCAGCATTTT. This sequence encodes CASSQTQNQPQHF. V and J are TRBV4-1 and TRBJ1-5; D unresolved. CDR3 length: 13 amino acids. V was shortened by 2 bases and J by 4 bases, with 6 bases between the two germline ends. In germline, CDR1 is MGHRA, CDR2 YSYEKL.

The chain joins TRBV27 to TRBJ1-1; possibly TRBD1 for D (6 bases). The CDR3 loop spans 13 amino acids. Germline loops: CDR1 MNHEY, CDR2 SMNVEV (reference sequence). Trimming removed 6 bases at V and 4 bases at J, with 12 bases between. This CDR3 reads CASRSQGSTEAFF. The CDR3 DNA is TGTGCCAGCAGATCTCAGGGGTCCACTGAAGCTTTCTTT.

The chain couples TRBV10-3 to TRBJ2-7, with D perhaps matching TRBD1 (6 bases). Germline CDR1 reads ENHRY; CDR2 reads SYGVKD. The CDR3 consists of 17 residues. The germline V and J ends were trimmed by 1 base and 3 bases, with 19 bases remaining between them. The DNA of the CDR3 is TGTGCCATCAGTGAGTTTGGGACAAAGGATTATAACTACGAGCAGTACTTC. This encodes CAISEFGTKDYNYEQYF.

The V gene is TRBV18, the J gene TRBJ1-1, with a tentative D call TRBD1 (5 bases). V shed 2 bases and J shed 1 base, with 17 bases lying between them. Germline CDR1 KGHSH, CDR2 LQKENI. The CDR3 has 17 residues. The CDR3 here is CASSPLVRAGANTEAFF. CDR3 nucleotide sequence: TGTGCCAGCTCACCATTGGTCAGGGCGGGAGCGAACACTGAAGCTTTCTTT.

V and J are TRBV10-2 and TRBJ1-2; no firm D call. Deletions cut 0 bases from V and 5 bases from J, with 10 bases between. CDR1 is WSHSY, CDR2 SAAADI, per germline. The CDR3 has 14 amino acids. The CDR3 loop is CASSESGSDYGYTF. DNA of the CDR3: TGCGCCAGCAGTGAGTCGGGCTCGGATTATGGCTACACCTTC.

The chain is built from TRBV15 and TRBJ1-5; D is possibly TRBD1 (6 bases). Trimming pared 1 base from V and 3 bases from J, leaving 10 bases between. CDR3 length: 15 residues. Germline V gene lookup returns CDR1 LNHNV and CDR2 YYDKDF (reference sequence). CDR3 loop: CATSRGGRSNQPQHF. The CDR3 coding sequence is TGTGCCACCAGCAGAGGGGGGCGGTCCAATCAGCCCCAGCATTTT.

This sequence joins TRBV11-2 and TRBJ1-3; no clear D. Germline lookup yields CDR1 SGHAT and CDR2 FQNNGV. The CDR3 extends over 15 amino acids. Trimming left V 5 bases short and J 0 bases short, with 11 bases between. CDR3 in amino acids: CASSPTRFSGNTIYF. The CDR3 DNA sequence: TGTGCCAGCAGCCCAACGCGCTTCTCTGGAAACACCATATATTTT.

The chain is built from TRBV7-9 and TRBJ2-1, with 14 nucleotides matching TRBD2. With V trimmed by 1 base and J by 7 bases, 9 bases remained unmatched. Germline CDR1 and CDR2: SEHNR and FQNEAQ (reference sequence). The CDR3 spans 18 residues. This chain's CDR3 is CASSLVKGLAGEWNEQFF. In DNA, the CDR3 is TGTGCCAGCAGCTTAGTTAAGGGACTAGCGGGAGAGTGGAATGAGCAGTTCTTC.

The chain combines TRBV5-5 with TRBJ1-2; the match to TRBD1 covers 10 bases. The germline V gene encodes CDR1 SGHKS and CDR2 YYEKEE (reference sequence). This CDR3 has 19 residues. Trimming cost V 4 bases and J 8 bases; bases outside gene matches: 23. This CDR3 reads CASSPWAGTGDELMVGYTF. CDR3 sequence (DNA): TGTGCCAGCAGCCCTTGGGCCGGGACAGGGGATGAGTTAATGGTAGGCTACACCTTC.

This chain joins TRBV6-5 and TRBJ2-1, with a tentative D call TRBD2 (5 bases). This CDR3 has 13 amino acids. CDR1 MNHEY and CDR2 SVGAGI come from the germline V gene. V shed 9 bases and J shed 7 bases, with 16 bases lying between them. The CDR3 bases are TGTGCCAGTTTTGAGCGGTCGAGGAATGAGCAGTTCTTC. It yields the protein CASFERSRNEQFF.

This clone appeared a single time. This chain connects TRBV2 to TRBJ2-1, with a tentative D call TRBD2 (6 bases). Trimming shortened V by 4 bases and J by 2 bases, and 9 bases separated the two germline ends. The CDR3 has 14 amino acids. Germline CDR1 is SNHLY and CDR2 is FYNNEI. The CDR3 is CASSARLAYNEQFF. CDR3 DNA sequence: TGTGCCAGCAGTGCTCGACTAGCCTACAATGAGCAGTTCTTC.

The V and J genes are TRBV7-6 and TRBJ2-1, with 15 bases identical to TRBD2. This CDR3 has 15 residues. CDR1 SGHVS and CDR2 FNYEAQ come from the germline V gene. After removal of 5 bases from V and 7 bases from J, the junction contained 3 bases not matched to a gene. CDR3 protein: CASSRGLAGGNEQFF. The CDR3 coding sequence is TGTGCCAGCAGCCGGGGACTAGCGGGGGGAAATGAGCAGTTCTTC.

V usage is TRBV24-1 and J usage is TRBJ2-1; 12 bases map to TRBD2. Per the germline V gene, CDR1 is KGHDR and CDR2 is SFDVKD. This CDR3 region has 16 residues. J lost 5 bases, V lost 7 bases, and 8 bases had no gene match. The CDR3 reads CATSRTSGEGNNEQFF. The CDR3 nucleotides read TGTGCCACCAGCAGGACTAGCGGGGAGGGGAACAATGAGCAGTTCTTC.

This rearrangement joins TRBV5-1 to TRBJ2-7, with 8 nucleotides matching TRBD1. V was clipped by 3 bases and J by 4 bases; unmatched bases: 6. There are 14 residues in the CDR3. CDR1 is SGHRS and CDR2 is YFSETQ in the germline V gene. CDR3 sequence: CASSWSGGLYEQYF. The CDR3 nucleotides read TGCGCCAGCAGCTGGTCAGGGGGCTTGTACGAGCAGTACTTC.

V is TRBV7-9 and J is TRBJ2-1; no definite D call. CDR3 size: 14 residues. Trimming removed 2 bases at V and 4 bases at J, with 9 bases between. Looked up from germline, CDR1 is SEHNR and CDR2 is FQNEAQ (reference sequence). CDR3 amino acids: CASSLNFEYNEQFF. CDR3 in DNA: TGTGCCAGCAGCTTAAACTTTGAATACAATGAGCAGTTCTTC. Full variable domain (outside the CDR3, taken from reference TRBV7-9 and TRBJ2-1): DTGVSQNPRHKITKRGQNVTFRCDPISEHNRLYWYRQTLGQGPEFLTYFQNEAQLEKSRLLSDRFSAERPKGSFSTLEIQRTEQGDSAMYLCASSLNFEYNEQFFGPGTRLTVL.

J is TRBJ2-1 and V is TRBV2; 9 nucleotides align to TRBD2. V lost 5 bases and J lost 10; bases outside the gene matches: 9. The CDR3 has 14 residues. Germline CDR1 reads SNHLY; CDR2 reads FYNNEI. Here the CDR3 DNA reads TGTGCCAGCAGTAATATGATAGCGGGAGCGGAGCAGTTCTTC. Residues: CASSNMIAGAEQFF.

The chain recombines TRBV28 with TRBJ2-7; perhaps TRBD2 as D (6 bases). The CDR3 has 13 residues. Trimming cost V 6 bases and J 3 bases, with 12 bases left between them. Germline values: CDR1 MDHEN, CDR2 SYDVKM. CDR3 protein: CASRVSGDYEQYF. CDR3 nucleotides: TGTGCCAGCAGAGTTAGCGGCGACTACGAGCAGTACTTC.

This rearrangement joins TRBV4-1 to TRBJ2-7, with 9 nucleotides matching TRBD2. The CDR3 has 16 residues. The junction had 6 bases not matched to a gene; V was cut back by 0 bases and J by 3 bases. CDR1 and CDR2 (germline): MGHRA, YSYEKL. The CDR3 loop reads CASSQDPGSGSYEQYF. DNA of the CDR3: TGCGCCAGCAGCCAAGATCCGGGTAGCGGGAGCTACGAGCAGTACTTC.

The chain uses TRBV7-9 and TRBJ1-6, with D tentatively TRBD1 (5 bases). The germline gives CDR1 SEHNR, CDR2 FQNEAQ (reference sequence). This CDR3 region has 15 residues. The V and J ends lost 2 bases and 7 bases respectively, with 12 bases between them. CDR3 amino acids: CASSLMGGRNSPLHF. The CDR3 DNA reads as TGTGCCAGCAGCTTAATGGGGGGTCGGAATTCACCCCTCCACTTT.

This clone was seen only a few times. This chain links TRBV10-3 with TRBJ2-7; D possibly corresponds to TRBD1 (6 bases). Germline values: CDR1 ENHRY, CDR2 SYGVKD. The CDR3 loop spans 15 amino acids. Trimming shortened V by 0 bases and J by 1 base, and 10 bases separated the two germline ends. The CDR3 DNA reads TGTGCCATCAGTGAGTCGTCCCAGGGGTCCTACGAGCAGTACTTC. It codes for CAISESSQGSYEQYF.

J is TRBJ1-1 and V is TRBV30, with TRBD1 matching over 7 bases. The CDR3 is made up of 15 amino acids. Germline V gene lookup returns CDR1 GTSNPN and CDR2 SVGIG (reference sequence). The J segment lost 4 bases and the V segment lost 2 bases, leaving 10 bases of the junction unmatched. The CDR3 coding sequence is TGTGCCTGGAGTCGGAACAGGGGCCGGAGCACTGAAGCTTTCTTT. Translation gives CAWSRNRGRSTEAFF.

The chain is built from TRBV2 and TRBJ2-1; D possibly corresponds to TRBD2 (5 bases). V was trimmed by 5 bases and J by 4 bases, leaving 6 bases between them. The CDR3 is 12 amino acids. In germline, CDR1 is SNHLY, CDR2 FYNNEI. The CDR3 nucleotides are TGTGCCAGCAGTACTAGTTACAATGAGCAGTTCTTC. It specifies CASSTSYNEQFF.

The chain couples TRBV18 to TRBJ1-6, with TRBD1 as a possible D gene (6 bases). V was clipped by 0 bases and J by 9 bases, with 12 bases between them. Germline CDR1 KGHSH, CDR2 LQKENI. The CDR3 is 15 amino acids. The CDR3, as DNA: TGTGCCAGCTCACCACCGTACAGGGAGGGTTCACCCCTCCACTTT. This gives the protein CASSPPYREGSPLHF.

This clone turned up a few times. CDR3 sequence reads: CASSPRETGVDEQYF. The CDR3 coding sequence is TGTGCCAGCTCACCACGAGAGACCGGAGTGGACGAGCAGTACTTC. The rearrangement uses TRBV18 and TRBJ2-7; D call uncertain. The CDR3 loop spans 15 amino acids. V gave up 1 base and J gave up 5 bases, with 15 bases separating them. Looked up from germline, CDR1 is KGHSH and CDR2 is LQKENI. The variable domain in full, completed from reference TRBV18 and TRBJ2-7, reads NAGVMQNPRHLVRRRGQEARLRCSPMKGHSHVYWYRQLPEEGLKFMVYLQKENIIDESGMPKERFSAEFPKEGPSILRIQQVVRGDSAAYFCASSPRETGVDEQYFGPGTRLTVT.

This sequence joins TRBV19 and TRBJ1-2; TRBD1 is a possible D gene (6 bases). This CDR3 spans 15 amino acids. From germline, CDR1 is LNHDA and CDR2 SQIVND (reference sequence). V lost 8 bases and J lost 0, with 16 bases in between. The CDR3 region has the DNA TGTGCCAGTCACCGAGCAGGGGCGTCTAACTATGGCTACACCTTC. Protein sequence: CASHRAGASNYGYTF.

This clone was picked up a small number of times. V and J are TRBV5-4 and TRBJ1-2, with 8 bases that match TRBD1. V lost 4 bases and J lost 4; bases outside the gene matches: 6. Germline V gene data show CDR1 as SGHNT and CDR2 as YYREEE (reference sequence). The CDR3 covers 14 residues. The CDR3 coding sequence is TGTGCCAGCAGCGCAGGACAGGGCGGCTATGGCTACACCTTC. Amino acids: CASSAGQGGYGYTF. The full variable domain, with the rest looked up from reference TRBV5-4 and TRBJ1-2, is ETGVTQSPTHLIKTRGQQVTLRCSSQSGHNTVSWYQQALGQGPQFIFQYYREEENGRGNFPPRFSGLQFPNYSSELNVNALELDDSALYLCASSAGQGGYGYTFGSGTRLTVV.

The CDR3 coding sequence is TGCGCCAGCAGCTTGTTGAGGACACAGAACACTGAAGCTTTCTTT. Residues: CASSLLRTQNTEAFF. The rearrangement joins TRBV5-1 to TRBJ1-1; perhaps TRBD1 as D (5 bases). In germline, CDR1 is SGHRS, CDR2 YFSETQ. CDR3 size: 15 residues. Between the trimmed V and J ends, which lost 1 base and 1 base, there was a span of 11 bases. The entire variable domain, with the rest obtained from reference TRBV5-1 and TRBJ1-1, is as follows: KAGVTQTPRYLIKTRGQQVTLSCSPISGHRSVSWYQQTPGQGLQFLFEYFSETQRNKGNFPGRFSGRQFSNSRSEMNVSTLELGDSALYLCASSLLRTQNTEAFFGQGTRLTVV.